The 27 T cell receptor beta chains presented below share a single source sample, sequenced in a study of cytomegalovirus exposure and HLA in healthy donors. The PCR was carried out with 60 Vbeta primers and 13 Jbeta primers. Assay: immunoSEQ multiplex PCR; the TCRdb copy retains only in-frame clones and omits some. The sample has about 160,000 clones; around 88% are singletons. The specimen sequenced was PBMCs. These TCRs come from a woman aged 25 to 45 in good health and CMV-seronegative.

The V gene is TRBV29-1, the J gene TRBJ2-7; 7 bases fit TRBD2. V was clipped by 4 bases and J by 4 bases; unmatched bases: 4. Germline V gene sequence: CDR1 SQVTM, CDR2 ANQGSEA. This CDR3 spans 12 amino acids. CDR3 bases: TGCAGCGTTGCGGAGCGGGGTTACGAGCAGTACTTC. This gives the protein CSVAERGYEQYF.

The chain combines TRBV6-5 with TRBJ2-5, with D unclear. From germline, CDR1 is MNHEY and CDR2 SVGAGI. Trimming shortened V by 1 base and J by 2 bases, and 11 bases separated the two germline ends. There are 15 residues in the CDR3. The chain's CDR3 is CASSYLGQTQETQYF. CDR3 nucleotide sequence: TGTGCCAGCAGTTACTTAGGCCAGACACAAGAGACCCAGTACTTC.

V gene TRBV29-1 combines with J gene TRBJ1-1; 9 bases are a match to TRBD1. The CDR3 consists of 15 residues. After removal of 4 bases from V and 0 bases from J, the junction contained 6 bases not matched to a gene. The germline CDR1 and CDR2 sequences are SQVTM and ANQGSEA. The CDR3 loop is CSVATGGSMNTEAFF. CDR3 DNA: TGCAGCGTTGCGACAGGGGGTTCGATGAACACTGAAGCTTTCTTT.

Note on this clone: Relative to the germline gene, one junction end is altered; a read error may explain this. The rearrangement uses TRBV19 and TRBJ1-5, with 7 bases aligning to TRBD1. Germline loops: CDR1 LNHDA, CDR2 SQIVND (reference sequence). This CDR3 comprises 16 residues. DNA of the CDR3: TGTGCCAGTAGTTCCCACCGCCGACAGGGCAATCAGCTCCAGCATTTT. Translating it yields CASSSHRRQGNQLQHF.

J is TRBJ1-3 and V is TRBV11-2; 9 bases are a match to TRBD1. The CDR3 contains 17 residues. With V trimmed by 4 bases and J by 8 bases, 15 bases remained unmatched. From germline, CDR1 is SGHAT and CDR2 FQNNGV. DNA of the CDR3: TGTGCCAGCAGCTCCATCCGGGACAGGGCTCGGAGACACACCATATATTTT. This codes for CASSSIRDRARRHTIYF.

The chain uses TRBV12-5 and TRBJ2-3; TRBD1 aligns across 10 bases. The germline V gene encodes CDR1 LGHNT and CDR2 FRNRAP. With 0 bases clipped from V and 9 bases from J, the junction kept 12 bases outside the gene matches. This CDR3 comprises 17 residues. The chain's CDR3 is CASGLVLGQGVSGTQYF. The CDR3, as DNA: TGTGCTAGTGGTTTGGTACTAGGACAGGGGGTTTCTGGAACGCAGTATTTT.

This chain links TRBV18 with TRBJ2-7, with 11 bases aligning to TRBD1. Per the germline V gene, CDR1 is KGHSH and CDR2 is LQKENI. J gave up 7 bases and V 6 bases, and 8 bases lay outside the gene matches. This CDR3 is built from 14 residues. The DNA for the CDR3 is TGTGCCAGCTCTTTGCTGGACAGGGGGCAAGAGCAGTACTTC. Translated: CASSLLDRGQEQYF. The full variable domain, rest sourced from reference TRBV18 and TRBJ2-7, is NAGVMQNPRHLVRRRGQEARLRCSPMKGHSHVYWYRQLPEEGLKFMVYLQKENIIDESGMPKERFSAEFPKEGPSILRIQQVVRGDSAAYFCASSLLDRGQEQYFGPGTRLTVT.

Details on this clone: A junction boundary mismatches the germline segment, possibly from a read error. This rearrangement joins TRBV7-9 to TRBJ2-7; 10 bases map to TRBD2. Germline CDR1 reads SEHNR; CDR2 reads FQNEAQ (reference sequence). The CDR3 runs to 14 residues. The CDR3 spells CASSLAGAPYEQYF. In DNA, the CDR3 is TGTGCCAGCAGCCTAGCGGGAGCTCCCTACGAGCAGTACTTC.

The chain employs TRBV28 and TRBJ1-5, with a possible D match to TRBD1 (5 bases). V lost 5 bases and J 4 bases, leaving 15 bases between the germline ends. This CDR3 comprises 15 residues. The germline CDR1 and CDR2 sequences are MDHEN and SYDVKM. CDR3 coding DNA: TGTGCCAGCAGTCCAACGGGACTCTCGAATCAGCCCCAGCATTTT. Its protein product is CASSPTGLSNQPQHF.

CDR3 coding DNA: TGTGCCAGCTCACCAGGGACAACCTACGAGCAGTACTTC. This sequence encodes CASSPGTTYEQYF. This rearrangement joins TRBV18 to TRBJ2-7, with a weak D call TRBD1 (6 bases). CDR3 length equals 13 residues. Trimming left V 2 bases short and J 2 bases short, with 7 bases between. Per germline, CDR1 KGHSH and CDR2 LQKENI.

The chain uses TRBV7-6 and TRBJ2-5; D is undetermined. TRBJ2-7 matches the DNA end more closely, so the J call is doubtful. Germline lookup yields CDR1 SGHVS and CDR2 FNYEAQ. This CDR3 has 14 residues. CDR3 coding DNA: TGTGCCAGCAGCTTAGCCCCTAGTTCCCACGAGCAGTACTTC. It codes for CASSLAPSSHEQYF.

This clone was counted only a few times. This sequence joins TRBV2 and TRBJ2-3, with D perhaps TRBD2 (6 bases). Per germline, CDR1 SNHLY and CDR2 FYNNEI. The V and J ends lost 8 bases and 8 bases respectively, with 11 bases between them. This CDR3 region has 11 residues. The CDR3, as DNA: TGTGCCAGCGTGGAGGGCCCTACGCAGTATTTT. The encoded protein is CASVEGPTQYF.

This sequence joins TRBV5-1 and TRBJ2-7; TRBD2 agrees at 14 bases. CDR3 length: 15 amino acids. With 3 bases clipped from V and 5 bases from J, the junction kept 4 bases outside the gene matches. Germline V lookup: CDR1 SGHRS, CDR2 YFSETQ. As DNA, the CDR3 is TGCGCCAGCAGCTCGGGACTAGCGGGAGTGGACGAGCAGTACTTC. Translation: CASSSGLAGVDEQYF.

J is TRBJ2-7 and V is TRBV27, with 15 bases fitting TRBD2. The V gene's germline CDR1 is MNHEY and CDR2 SMNVEV (reference sequence). The CDR3 length is 14 residues. V gave up 5 bases and J gave up 7 bases; unmatched junction bases: 3. The CDR3: CASSTGTSGREQYF. CDR3 DNA: TGTGCCAGCAGTACCGGGACTAGCGGGAGGGAGCAGTACTTC.

The J gene is TRBJ2-5, the V gene TRBV5-5; 13 nucleotides align to TRBD2. The CDR3 is 17 amino acids. With V trimmed by 7 bases and J by 3 bases, 12 bases remained unmatched. CDR1 is SGHKS, CDR2 YYEKEE, per germline (reference sequence). The CDR3 coding sequence is TGTGCCAGCGAGGACAAGAAACTAGCGGGAGGGGAAGAGACCCAGTACTTC. This codes for CASEDKKLAGGEETQYF.

As DNA, the CDR3 is TGTGCCAGCCTAGACAGGGGTCGATCCTACGAGCAGTACTTC. Its translation: CASLDRGRSYEQYF. The rearrangement joins TRBV28 to TRBJ2-7, with 8 bases identical to TRBD1. CDR1 is MDHEN, CDR2 SYDVKM, per germline. J gave up 1 base and V 8 bases, and 7 bases lay outside the gene matches. CDR3 length: 14 amino acids.

V gene TRBV4-2 combines with J gene TRBJ2-3; D gene ambiguous. This CDR3 spans 15 amino acids. V lost 0 bases and J 2 bases, leaving 9 bases between the germline ends. Germline CDR1 is LGHNA and CDR2 is YNFKEQ. The CDR3 loop is CASSQDFVATDTQYF. CDR3 in DNA: TGTGCCAGCAGCCAAGATTTCGTGGCCACAGATACGCAGTATTTT.

The count of this clone is one. In DNA form, the CDR3 reads TGTGCCATCACTAGCGGGGGGGGCTACGAGCAGTACTTC. Translating it yields CAITSGGGYEQYF. The chain joins TRBV10-3 to TRBJ2-7, with 12 bases lining up with TRBD2. Trimming took 7 bases from V and 3 from J; bases not matched to a gene: 1. CDR1 and CDR2 from the germline V gene are ENHRY and SYGVKD. This CDR3 is built from 13 residues.

This chain connects TRBV19 to TRBJ1-4; D not resolved. CDR1 is LNHDA, CDR2 SQIVND, per germline (reference sequence). Deletions cut 3 bases from V and 6 bases from J, with 11 bases between. The CDR3 length is 14 residues. CDR3 DNA: TGTGCCAGTAGTATGGGAGGGAAGCATGAAAAACTGTTTTTT. Protein product: CASSMGGKHEKLFF.

The chain joins TRBV4-1 to TRBJ2-7; 10 bases agree with TRBD1. In germline, CDR1 is MGHRA, CDR2 YSYEKL. This CDR3 spans 15 amino acids. Trimming cost V 3 bases and J 3 bases; bases outside gene matches: 5. The CDR3 spells CASSQLGTGDYEQYF. DNA for the CDR3: TGCGCCAGCAGCCAGTTGGGGACAGGGGACTACGAGCAGTACTTC.

The chain joins TRBV13 to TRBJ1-5; TRBD1 matches 9 bases. Germline loops: CDR1 PRHDT, CDR2 FYEKMQ (reference sequence). With 2 bases clipped from V and 2 bases from J, the junction kept 1 base outside the gene matches. The CDR3 is 15 amino acids. Here the CDR3 DNA reads TGTGCCAGCAGCTTAAGGACAGGGGGCAATCAGCCCCAGCATTTT. Translating it yields CASSLRTGGNQPQHF.

This rearrangement joins TRBV7-3 to TRBJ2-2, with D hard to call. V was shortened by 4 bases and J by 5 bases, with 17 bases between the two germline ends. Germline loops: CDR1 SGHTA, CDR2 FQGTGA. The CDR3 is 16 residues long. In nucleotides, the CDR3 is TGTGCCAGCAGCTCCGAAAGTCAGGTTAAAACCGGGGAGCTGTTTTTT. Its translation is CASSSESQVKTGELFF.

The chain is built from TRBV5-1 and TRBJ2-3; TRBD2 aligns across 9 bases. The V segment lost 0 bases and the J segment 9 bases; nucleotides outside the gene matches: 11. Germline CDR1 SGHRS, CDR2 YFSETQ. The CDR3 consists of 16 residues. Written as DNA, the CDR3 is TGCGCCAGCAGCTTGGCCTCGAGTAGCGGGAGAGGGACGCAGTATTTT. Protein sequence: CASSLASSSGRGTQYF.

The V gene is TRBV19, the J gene TRBJ1-3; D may be TRBD1 (5 bases). Trimming stripped 6 bases from V and 2 bases from J, with 11 bases between. This CDR3 contains 14 residues. Germline CDR1 LNHDA, CDR2 SQIVND (reference sequence). This chain's CDR3 is CASSAGATGNTIYF. The CDR3 DNA reads as TGTGCCAGTAGCGCTGGGGCGACTGGAAACACCATATATTTT.

The gene calls are TRBV2 and TRBJ1-5; D ambiguous. V was shortened by 4 bases and J by 2 bases, with 9 bases between the two germline ends. The CDR3 spans 14 residues. Germline lookup yields CDR1 SNHLY and CDR2 FYNNEI. The CDR3: CASSALRGNQPQHF. DNA of the CDR3: TGTGCCAGCAGTGCCTTGAGGGGCAATCAGCCCCAGCATTTT.

J is TRBJ2-3 and V is TRBV28; 14 bases align to TRBD2. This CDR3 is 15 amino acids long. J gave up 6 bases and V 4 bases, and 3 bases lay outside the gene matches. CDR1 MDHEN and CDR2 SYDVKM come from the germline V gene. CDR3 in amino acids: CASSSRTSGRDTQYF. The CDR3 region has the DNA TGTGCCAGCAGTTCGCGGACTAGCGGGAGGGATACGCAGTATTTT. Full variable domain (missing parts from reference TRBV28 and TRBJ2-3): DVKVTQSSRYLVKRTGEKVFLECVQDMDHENMFWYRQDPGLGLRLIYFSYDVKMKEKGDIPEGYSVSREKKERFSLILESASTNQTSMYLCASSSRTSGRDTQYFGPGTRLTVL.

The CDR3 loop is CASSPHQGLLNQPQHF. For the CDR3, the DNA is TGTGCCAGCAGCCCCCATCAGGGTTTACTCAATCAGCCCCAGCATTTT. V gene TRBV28 combines with J gene TRBJ1-5; perhaps TRBD1 as D (5 bases). This CDR3 is 16 amino acids long. V was shortened by 6 bases and J by 3 bases, with 18 bases between the two germline ends. Germline V gene sequence: CDR1 MDHEN, CDR2 SYDVKM.